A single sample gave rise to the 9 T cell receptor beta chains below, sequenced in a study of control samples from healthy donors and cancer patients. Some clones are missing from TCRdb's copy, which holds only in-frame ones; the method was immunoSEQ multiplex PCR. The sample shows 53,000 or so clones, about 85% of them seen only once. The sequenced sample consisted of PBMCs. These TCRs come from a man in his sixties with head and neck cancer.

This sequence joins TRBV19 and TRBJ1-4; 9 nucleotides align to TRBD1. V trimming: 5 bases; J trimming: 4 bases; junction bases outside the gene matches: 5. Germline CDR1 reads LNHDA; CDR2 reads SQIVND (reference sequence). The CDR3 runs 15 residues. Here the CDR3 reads CASSLQTGGNEKLFF. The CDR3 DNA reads TGTGCCAGTAGTCTCCAGACAGGGGGTAATGAAAAACTGTTTTTT.

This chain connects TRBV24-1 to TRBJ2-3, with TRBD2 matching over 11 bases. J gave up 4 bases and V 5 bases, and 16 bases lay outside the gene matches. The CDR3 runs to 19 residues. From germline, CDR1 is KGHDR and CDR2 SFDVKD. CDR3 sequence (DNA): TGTGCCACCAGTGGGCCGGACGGAATTAGCGGGGGGGCTGCAGATACGCAGTATTTT. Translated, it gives CATSGPDGISGGAADTQYF.

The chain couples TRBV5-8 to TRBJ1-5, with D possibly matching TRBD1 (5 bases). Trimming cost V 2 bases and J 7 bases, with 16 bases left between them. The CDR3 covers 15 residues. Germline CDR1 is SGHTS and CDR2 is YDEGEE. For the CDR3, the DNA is TGTGCCAGCAGCTTTGGGGGGGGGAGGGACCAGCCCCAGCATTTT. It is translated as CASSFGGGRDQPQHF. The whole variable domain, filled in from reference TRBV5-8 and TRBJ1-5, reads EAGVTQSPTHLIKTRGQQATLRCSPISGHTSVYWYQQALGLGLQFLLWYDEGEERNRGNFPPRFSGRQFPNYSSELNVNALELEDSALYLCASSFGGGRDQPQHFGDGTRLSIL.

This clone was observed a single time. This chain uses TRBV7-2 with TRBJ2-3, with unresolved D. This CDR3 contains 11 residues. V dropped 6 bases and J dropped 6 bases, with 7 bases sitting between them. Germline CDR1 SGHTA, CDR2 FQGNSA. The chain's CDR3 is CASSPDDTQYF. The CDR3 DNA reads TGTGCCAGCAGTCCCGACGATACGCAGTATTTT.

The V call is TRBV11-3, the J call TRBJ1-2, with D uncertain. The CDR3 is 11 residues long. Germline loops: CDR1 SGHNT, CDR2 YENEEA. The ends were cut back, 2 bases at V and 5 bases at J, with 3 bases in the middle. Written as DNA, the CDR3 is TGTGCCAGCAGCTTATTTTATGGCTACACCTTC. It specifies CASSLFYGYTF.

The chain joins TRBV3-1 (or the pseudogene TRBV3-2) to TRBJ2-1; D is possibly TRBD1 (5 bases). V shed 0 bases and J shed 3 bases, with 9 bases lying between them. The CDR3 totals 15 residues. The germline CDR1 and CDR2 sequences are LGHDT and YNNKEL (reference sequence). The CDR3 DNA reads TGTGCCAGCAGCCAAGATTCAAGGGGCTACAATGAGCAGTTCTTC. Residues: CASSQDSRGYNEQFF.

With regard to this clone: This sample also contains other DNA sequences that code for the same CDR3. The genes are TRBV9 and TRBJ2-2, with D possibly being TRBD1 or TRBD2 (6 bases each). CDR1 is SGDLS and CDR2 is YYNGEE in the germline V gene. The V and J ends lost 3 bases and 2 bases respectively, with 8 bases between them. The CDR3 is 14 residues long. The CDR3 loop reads CASSGGANTGELFF. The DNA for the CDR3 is TGTGCCAGCAGCGGGGGGGCCAACACCGGGGAGCTGTTTTTT. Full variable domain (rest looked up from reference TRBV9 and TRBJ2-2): DSGVTQTPKHLITATGQRVTLRCSPRSGDLSVYWYQQSLDQGLQFLIQYYNGEERAKGNILERFSAQQFPDLHSELNLSSLELGDSALYFCASSGGANTGELFFGEGSRLTVL.

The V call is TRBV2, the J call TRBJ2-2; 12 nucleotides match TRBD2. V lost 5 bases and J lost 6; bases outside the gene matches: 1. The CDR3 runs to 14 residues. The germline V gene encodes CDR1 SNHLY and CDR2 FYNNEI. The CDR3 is CASSLAGGPGELFF. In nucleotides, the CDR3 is TGTGCCAGCAGTCTAGCGGGAGGGCCCGGGGAGCTGTTTTTT.

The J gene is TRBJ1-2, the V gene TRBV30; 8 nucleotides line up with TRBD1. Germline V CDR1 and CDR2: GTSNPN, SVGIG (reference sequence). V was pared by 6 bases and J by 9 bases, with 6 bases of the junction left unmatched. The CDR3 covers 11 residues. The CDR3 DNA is TGTGCCTGTGACAGGGGTATGAGCTACACCTTC. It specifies CACDRGMSYTF.